This T cell receptor beta chain was recovered during a study of blood T cell repertoires in COVID-19 (TCRdb year 2020). Regarding the complete study: Samples covering the acute and convalescent phases of COVID-19 were provided by collaborators in the United States, Italy and Spain. The material from the prospective study consisted of cDNA or gDNA derived from T cells, B-cell-depleted T cells, or PBMCs. Subjects who had been exposed to COVID-19, were actively infected with it, or had recovered from it provided the deeply sampled blood TCRbeta repertoires that made up the dataset. A freely available public database, intended as a resource for researchers studying the immune response to SARS-CoV-2, is where the repertoires were released. Samples were obtained from the ongoing ImmuneRACE study (first 160 participants) and from roughly 1,300 subjects provided by 6 global collaborators. A de-identified subject ID, COVID-19 status, age in years and sex were almost always included in the sample metadata. Where available, HLA class I and class II types were obtained from metadata supplied by the sample provider rather than from assay-based typing. The paper's findings and limits, for the study overall: How much clinical and demographic metadata was included differed by source and by participant, and the metadata was provided uncurated.

Participants in the prospective study were enrolled through a virtual design, were aged roughly 18 to 95 years, and lived in 20 to 30 United States geographic areas. In the prospective study, participants were assigned to cohorts based on the clinical history participants reported in a screening survey and a study questionnaire. For ImmuneRACE Cohort 3, a participant was defined as recovered based on two consecutive negative NP/OP PCR tests, clearance by a healthcare professional, or resolution of symptoms. In the prospective study, whole blood, serum and a nasopharyngeal or oropharyngeal swab were collected from each participant by mobile phlebotomists. Prospective study participants could optionally give additional blood draws and questionnaires over a roughly two-month period. Blood samples from the prospective study were shipped frozen or at room temperature prior to DNA extraction. V is clipped by 7 bases and J by 1 base, and the sequence between their germline boundaries is 21 bases long. CDR1 SGDLS and CDR2 YYNGEE are derived from the germline V gene. From the cysteine through the phenylalanine, the CDR3 covers 17 amino acids. The CDR3 DNA has 51 bases and is translated from base 1.

As regards this clone: The antigen this receptor binds is unknown. No base quality values were provided; no much bigger clone lies one nucleotide off.

The immunoSEQ Assay, a bias-controlled multiplex PCR, was used to amplify TCRbeta CDR3 regions from genomic DNA. The original pipeline was this. The number of nucleated cells in each sample was estimated from the amplification of reference gene primers within the assay. To quantify the absolute abundance of each unique TCRbeta CDR3 rearrangement, sequence reads were collapsed and filtered. For each sample, productive Simpson clonality was calculated as the square root of Simpson's diversity index over productive rearrangements. Entries here come from immuneACCESS through TCRdb and include only in-frame sequences with V and J called. Some clones fail to appear in such tables; in the studies checked, an unresolved V gene covers under half of the shortfall, and the cause of the remainder is unknown. V, J and clone size were drawn from that table, and D and trimming were deduced from the DNA. A total of over 250,000 clones appear in this sample, 80% to 95% of them only once. More than 0.95% of the sample rests with the top ten.

Recombination joined TRBV9 with TRBJ2-1, and TRBD1 may be the D gene, going by 5 matching bases. This clonotype was sampled from a woman aged 25 to 45 who had recovered from COVID-19. Input material: PBMCs or T cells enriched from blood (not recorded which). The CDR3 amino acid sequence is: CASSNAGKELSYNEQFF. The DNA sequence follows: TGTGCCAGCTCTAATGCAGGGAAAGAGTTATCCTACAATGAGCAGTTCTTC.